These T cell receptor beta chains were read from a single sample in a study of PD-1 blockade in classical Hodgkin lymphoma. Generated by immunoSEQ multiplex PCR, the TCRdb table keeps only in-frame clones and is missing some. Of just over 60,000 clones listed, about 91% were seen once; the top ten hold 9.5% to 15%. Sequenced here: peripheral blood mononuclear cells (PBMCs), sampled at baseline. The receptor set was obtained from a human donor with classical Hodgkin lymphoma. CDR3s include the opening cysteine and the closing phenylalanine or tryptophan. The order of the fields is J gene, V gene, D gene, CDR3 DNA, CDR3 protein. The D gene is left open where the match is weak.

TRBJ2-1 | TRBV6-4 | - | TGTGCCCACATCCGAGGGAGCGACTACAATGAGCAGTTCTTC | CAHIRGSDYNEQFF
TRBJ1-2 | TRBV19 | - | TGTGCCAGTAGTATCCAGTCGGGGGGCTATGGCTACACCTTC | CASSIQSGGYGYTF
TRBJ2-1 | TRBV4-2 | - | TGTGCCAGCAGGGGCGGTTACAATGAGCAGTTCTTC | CASRGGYNEQFF
TRBJ2-3 | TRBV18 | - | TGTGCCAGCTCCCCACAGAGTACTAGCACAGATACGCAGTATTTT | CASSPQSTSTDTQYF
TRBJ1-1 | TRBV27 | TRBD1 | TGTGCCAGCAGTTCCCTGGACAGGACGAACACTGAAGCTTTCTTT | CASSSLDRTNTEAFF
TRBJ1-4 | TRBV27 | - | TGTGCCAGCCGCAACACTCCAACTAATGAAAAACTGTTTTTT | CASRNTPTNEKLFF
TRBJ2-7 | TRBV7-2 | TRBD2 | TGTGCCAGCAGCTTAGTAGCGGGGACAACCTACGAGCAGTACTTC | CASSLVAGTTYEQYF
TRBJ1-3 | TRBV28 | - | TGTGCCAGCAGTTTTCAGCCGGGGAATGAGGGGAACACCATATATTTT | CASSFQPGNEGNTIYF
TRBJ2-5 | TRBV4-2 | TRBD2 | TGTGCCAGCAGCCAAGACGGGGTCCGCGGGGGAGAGACCCAGTACTTC | CASSQDGVRGGETQYF
TRBJ2-1 | TRBV6-5 | - | TGTGCCAGCAAACCGGGACACACAAACAATGAGCAGTTCTTC | CASKPGHTNNEQFF